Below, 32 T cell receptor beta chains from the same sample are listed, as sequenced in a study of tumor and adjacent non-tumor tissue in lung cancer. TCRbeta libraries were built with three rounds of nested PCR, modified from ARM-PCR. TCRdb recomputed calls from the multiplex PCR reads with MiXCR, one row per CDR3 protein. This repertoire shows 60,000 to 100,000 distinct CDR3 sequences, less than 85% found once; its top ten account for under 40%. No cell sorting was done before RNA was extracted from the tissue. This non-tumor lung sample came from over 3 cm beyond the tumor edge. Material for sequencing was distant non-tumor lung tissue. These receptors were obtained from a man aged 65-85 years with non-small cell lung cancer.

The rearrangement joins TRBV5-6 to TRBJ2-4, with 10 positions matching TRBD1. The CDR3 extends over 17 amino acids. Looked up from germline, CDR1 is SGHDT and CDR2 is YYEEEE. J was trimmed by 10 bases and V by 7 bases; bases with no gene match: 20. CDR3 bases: TGTGCCAGCCGCGCTACCGGGACAGGGGTCGTTGGGAATATTCAGTACTTC. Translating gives CASRATGTGVVGNIQYF.

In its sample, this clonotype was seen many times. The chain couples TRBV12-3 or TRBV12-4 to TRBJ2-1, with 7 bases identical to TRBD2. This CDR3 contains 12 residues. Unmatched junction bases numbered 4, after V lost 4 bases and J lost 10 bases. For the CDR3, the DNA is TGTGCCAGCAGTTCGGGACTACTCGAGCAGTTCTTC. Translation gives CASSSGLLEQFF.

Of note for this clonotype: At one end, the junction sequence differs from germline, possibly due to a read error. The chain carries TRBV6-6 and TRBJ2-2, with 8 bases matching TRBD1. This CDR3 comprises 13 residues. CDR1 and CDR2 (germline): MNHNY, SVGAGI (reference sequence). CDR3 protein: CASSDRGTVELFF. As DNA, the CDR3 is TGTGCCAGCAGTGACAGGGGTACCGTGGAGCTGTTTTTT.

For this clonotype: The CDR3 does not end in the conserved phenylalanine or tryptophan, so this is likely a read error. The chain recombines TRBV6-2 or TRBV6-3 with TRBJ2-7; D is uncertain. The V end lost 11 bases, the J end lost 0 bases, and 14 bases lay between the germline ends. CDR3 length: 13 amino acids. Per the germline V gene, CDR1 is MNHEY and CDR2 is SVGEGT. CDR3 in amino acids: CAGRYGSSYEQYS. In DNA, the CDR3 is TGTGCCGGCCGATACGGAAGCTCCTACGAGCAGTACTCT.

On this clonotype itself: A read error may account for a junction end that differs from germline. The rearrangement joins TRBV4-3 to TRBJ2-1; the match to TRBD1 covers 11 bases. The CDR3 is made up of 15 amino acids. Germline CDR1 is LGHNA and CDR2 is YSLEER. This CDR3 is CDSSRGTGGGNEQLF. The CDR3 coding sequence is TGCGACAGCAGCCGGGGGACAGGGGGTGGCAATGAGCAGTTATTC.

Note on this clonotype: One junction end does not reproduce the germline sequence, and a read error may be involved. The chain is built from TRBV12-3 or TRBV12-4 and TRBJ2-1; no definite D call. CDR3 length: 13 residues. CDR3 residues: CASARELYNEQIF. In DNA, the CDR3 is TGTGCCAGCGCTAGGGAACTCTACAATGAGCAGATCTTC.

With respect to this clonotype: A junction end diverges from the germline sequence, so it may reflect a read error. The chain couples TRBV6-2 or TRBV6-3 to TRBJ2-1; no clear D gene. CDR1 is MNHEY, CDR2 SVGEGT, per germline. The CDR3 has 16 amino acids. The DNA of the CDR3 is TGTGCCACCAGTCCAAAAGCTGGGAATTCATGGAATGAGCAGTTCTTC. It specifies CATSPKAGNSWNEQFF.

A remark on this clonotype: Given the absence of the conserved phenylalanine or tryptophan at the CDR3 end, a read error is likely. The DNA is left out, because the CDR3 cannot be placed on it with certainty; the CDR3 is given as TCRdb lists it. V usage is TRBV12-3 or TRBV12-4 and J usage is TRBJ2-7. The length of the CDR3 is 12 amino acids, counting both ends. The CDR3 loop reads CASSFFRRDQCI.

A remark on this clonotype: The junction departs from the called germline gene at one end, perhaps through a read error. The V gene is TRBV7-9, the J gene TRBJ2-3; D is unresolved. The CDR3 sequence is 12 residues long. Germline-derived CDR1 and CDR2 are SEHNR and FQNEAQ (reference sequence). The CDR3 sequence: CASSSPPGTHYF. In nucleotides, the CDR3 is TGTGCCAGCAGCTCCCCCCCTGGTACGCACTATTTT.

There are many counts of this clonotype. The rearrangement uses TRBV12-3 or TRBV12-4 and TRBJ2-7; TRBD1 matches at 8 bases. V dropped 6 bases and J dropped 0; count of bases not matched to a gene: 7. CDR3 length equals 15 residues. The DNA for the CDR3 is TGTGCCAGCAGCCGGACAGGGAGGATCTCCTACGAGCAGTACTTC. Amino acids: CASSRTGRISYEQYF.

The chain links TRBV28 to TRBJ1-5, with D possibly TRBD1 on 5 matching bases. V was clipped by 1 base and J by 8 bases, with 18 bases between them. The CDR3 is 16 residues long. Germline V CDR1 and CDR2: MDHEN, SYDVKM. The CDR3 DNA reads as TGTGCCAGCAGTTTATTGGGGGGGGATACGGTGGAGCCCCAGCATTTT. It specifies CASSLLGGDTVEPQHF.

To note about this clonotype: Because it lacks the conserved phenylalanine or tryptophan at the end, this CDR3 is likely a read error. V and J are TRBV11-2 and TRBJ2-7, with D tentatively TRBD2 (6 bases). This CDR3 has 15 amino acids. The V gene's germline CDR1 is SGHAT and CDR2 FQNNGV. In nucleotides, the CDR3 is TGTACTAGCAGCTTAGATCACGGGGCCCCCTACCAGCAGTACTTA. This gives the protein CTSSLDHGAPYQQYL.

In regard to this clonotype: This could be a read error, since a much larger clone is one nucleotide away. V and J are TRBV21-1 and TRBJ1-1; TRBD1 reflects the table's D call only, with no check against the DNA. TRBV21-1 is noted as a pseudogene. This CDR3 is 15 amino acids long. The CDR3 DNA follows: TGTGCCAGCAGCAAGTTGAGCGACAGGGCCACTGATGCTTTCTTT. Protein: CASSKLSDRATDAFF.

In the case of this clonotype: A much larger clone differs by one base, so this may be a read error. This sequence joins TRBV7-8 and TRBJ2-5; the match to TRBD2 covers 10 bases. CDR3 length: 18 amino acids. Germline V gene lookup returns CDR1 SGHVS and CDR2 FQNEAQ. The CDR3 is CASSIRMSSGSRQEAQYF. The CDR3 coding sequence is TGTGCCAGCAGCATAAGGATGTCTAGCGGGAGCCGCCAAGAGGCCCAGTACTTC.

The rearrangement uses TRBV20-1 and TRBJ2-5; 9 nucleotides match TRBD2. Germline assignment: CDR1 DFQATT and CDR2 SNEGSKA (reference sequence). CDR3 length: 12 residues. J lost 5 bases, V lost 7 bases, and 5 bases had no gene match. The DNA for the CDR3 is TGCAGTGACATAACTAGCGGGGAGACCCAGTACTTC. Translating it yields CSDITSGETQYF.

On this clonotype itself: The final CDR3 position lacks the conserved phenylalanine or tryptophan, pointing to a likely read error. The CDR3 protein is CASSFRDRTLNIEAFL. In DNA, the CDR3 is TGTGCCAGTAGCTTCCGGGATAGAACCCTGAACATTGAAGCTTTCCTT. The chain couples TRBV11-3 to TRBJ1-1; D remains ambiguous. Germline lookup yields CDR1 SGHNT and CDR2 YENEEA. CDR3 length equals 16 residues.

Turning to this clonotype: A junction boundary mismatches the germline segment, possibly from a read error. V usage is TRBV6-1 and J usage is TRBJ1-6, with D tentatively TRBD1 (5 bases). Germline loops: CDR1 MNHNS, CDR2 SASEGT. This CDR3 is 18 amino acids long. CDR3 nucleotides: TGTCCCAGCAGTGAAACTTTGGGACTGCACAATCCTAATTCACCCCTCCACTTT. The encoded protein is CPSSETLGLHNPNSPLHF.

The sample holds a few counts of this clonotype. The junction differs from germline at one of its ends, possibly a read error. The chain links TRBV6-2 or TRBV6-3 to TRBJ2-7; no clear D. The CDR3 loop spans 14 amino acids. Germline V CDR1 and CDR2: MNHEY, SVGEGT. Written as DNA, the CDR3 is TGTGCCAACAGTTCTTGGGCAGGTGGTTACGAGCAGTATTTC. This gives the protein CANSSWAGGYEQYF.

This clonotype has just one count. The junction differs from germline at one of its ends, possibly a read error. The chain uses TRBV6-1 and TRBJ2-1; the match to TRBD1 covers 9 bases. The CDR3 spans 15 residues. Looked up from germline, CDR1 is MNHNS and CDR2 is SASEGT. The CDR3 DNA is TGTGCGAGCAGACAGGGGGTGTCAATGCACCATGAGCAGTTCTTC. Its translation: CASRQGVSMHHEQFF.

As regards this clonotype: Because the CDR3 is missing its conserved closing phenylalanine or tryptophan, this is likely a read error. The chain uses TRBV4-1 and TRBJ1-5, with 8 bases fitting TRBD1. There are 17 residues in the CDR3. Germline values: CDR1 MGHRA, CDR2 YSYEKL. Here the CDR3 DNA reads TGCGCCAGCAGCCAAATAAGCTTTGTTACAGGGGGTCAGCCTCAGCATATT. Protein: CASSQISFVTGGQPQHI.

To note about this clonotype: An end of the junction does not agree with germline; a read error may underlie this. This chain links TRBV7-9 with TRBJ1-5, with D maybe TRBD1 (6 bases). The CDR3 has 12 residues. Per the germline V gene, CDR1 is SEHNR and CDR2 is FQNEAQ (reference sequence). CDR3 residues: CASNRDNRPQHF. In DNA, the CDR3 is TGTGCCAGCAACAGGGACAATCGGCCCCAGCATTTT.

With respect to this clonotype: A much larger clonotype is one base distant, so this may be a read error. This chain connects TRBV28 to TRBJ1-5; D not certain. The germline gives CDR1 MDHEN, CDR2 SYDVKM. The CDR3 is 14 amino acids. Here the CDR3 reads CVSSLFGGYQPQHF. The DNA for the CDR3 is TGTGTCAGCAGTTTATTCGGAGGGTATCAGCCCCAGCATTTT.

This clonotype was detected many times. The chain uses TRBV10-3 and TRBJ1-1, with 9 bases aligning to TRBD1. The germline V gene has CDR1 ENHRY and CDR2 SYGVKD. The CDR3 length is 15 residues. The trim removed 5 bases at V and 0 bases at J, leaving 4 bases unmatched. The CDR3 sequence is CAISSGDRVNTEAFF. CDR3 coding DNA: TGTGCCATCAGTTCAGGGGACAGGGTGAACACTGAAGCTTTCTTT.

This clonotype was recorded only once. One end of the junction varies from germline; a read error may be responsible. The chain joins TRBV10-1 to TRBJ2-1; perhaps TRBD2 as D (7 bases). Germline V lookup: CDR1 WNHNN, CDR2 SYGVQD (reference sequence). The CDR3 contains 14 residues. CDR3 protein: CVSSPGGSYNEQLF. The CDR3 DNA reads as TGCGTCAGCAGTCCGGGGGGCTCCTACAATGAGCAGTTATTC.

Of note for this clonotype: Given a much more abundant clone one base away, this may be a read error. CDR3 loop: CVSSNRGHEKLFF. The CDR3 DNA is TGTGTCAGCAGTAACAGGGGACATGAAAAACTGTTTTTT. The chain employs TRBV11-3 and TRBJ1-4, with 7 bases fitting TRBD1. Germline-derived CDR1 and CDR2 are SGHNT and YENEEA. The CDR3 is 13 residues long.

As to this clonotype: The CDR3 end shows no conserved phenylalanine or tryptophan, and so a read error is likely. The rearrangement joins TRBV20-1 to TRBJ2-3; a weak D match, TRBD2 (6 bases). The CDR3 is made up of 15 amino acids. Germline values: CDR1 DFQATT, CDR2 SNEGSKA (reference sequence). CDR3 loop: CSARDGGTFTATQYI. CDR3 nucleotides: TGCAGTGCTAGAGATGGGGGGACTTTCACAGCTACGCAGTATATT.

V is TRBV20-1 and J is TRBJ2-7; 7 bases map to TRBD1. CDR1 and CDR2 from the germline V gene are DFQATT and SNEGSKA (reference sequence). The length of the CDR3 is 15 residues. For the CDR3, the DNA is TGCACTACGGAGAGGCCGGGACAGAGCTCCTACGAGCAGTACTTC. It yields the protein CTTERPGQSSYEQYF.

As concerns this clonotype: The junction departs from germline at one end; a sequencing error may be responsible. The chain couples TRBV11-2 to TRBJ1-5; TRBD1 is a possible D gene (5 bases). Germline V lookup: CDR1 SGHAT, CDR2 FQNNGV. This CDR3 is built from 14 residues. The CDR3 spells CTSSLNGAKQPQHF. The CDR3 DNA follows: TGTACCAGCAGCTTAAATGGGGCAAAACAGCCCCAGCATTTT. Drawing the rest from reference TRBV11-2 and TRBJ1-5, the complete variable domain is EAGVAQSPRYKIIEKRQSVAFWCNPISGHATLYWYQQILGQGPKLLIQFQNNGVVDDSQLPKDRFSAERLKGVDSTLKIQPAKLEDSAVYLCTSSLNGAKQPQHFGDGTRLSIL.

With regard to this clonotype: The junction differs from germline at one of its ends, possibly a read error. CDR3 nucleotide sequence: TGCGGCAGCGTAGTAAGAGGGGGAGAGACTGAAGCTTTCTTT. It encodes CGSVVRGGETEAFF. The chain couples TRBV5-1 to TRBJ1-1; the D gene is possibly TRBD1 (6 bases). CDR1 is SGHRS, CDR2 YFSETQ, per germline. The CDR3 has 14 residues.

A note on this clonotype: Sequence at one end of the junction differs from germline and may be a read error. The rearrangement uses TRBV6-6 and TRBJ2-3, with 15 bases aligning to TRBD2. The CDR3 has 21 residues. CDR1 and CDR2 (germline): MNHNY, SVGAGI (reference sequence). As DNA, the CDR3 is TGTGCCAGCAGCTACCCAGGACAGGGGACTAGCGGGAGGTCTAGCACAAATACGCAGTATTTT. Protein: CASSYPGQGTSGRSSTNTQYF.

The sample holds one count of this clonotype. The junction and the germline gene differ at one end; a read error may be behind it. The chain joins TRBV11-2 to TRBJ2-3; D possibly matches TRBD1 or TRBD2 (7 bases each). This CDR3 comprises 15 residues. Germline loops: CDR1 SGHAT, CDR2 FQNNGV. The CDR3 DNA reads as TGTGACAGCAACTTGCAGGGGGGGGTCACAGATACGCAGTATTTT. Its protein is CDSNLQGGVTDTQYF.

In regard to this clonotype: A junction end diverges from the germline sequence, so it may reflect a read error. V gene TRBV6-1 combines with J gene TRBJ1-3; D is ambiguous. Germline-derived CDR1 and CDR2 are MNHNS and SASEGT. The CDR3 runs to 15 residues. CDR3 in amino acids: CASGSRLTSGDTIYF. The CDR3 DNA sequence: TGTGCCAGCGGCTCCAGGTTAACATCTGGAGACACCATATATTTT.